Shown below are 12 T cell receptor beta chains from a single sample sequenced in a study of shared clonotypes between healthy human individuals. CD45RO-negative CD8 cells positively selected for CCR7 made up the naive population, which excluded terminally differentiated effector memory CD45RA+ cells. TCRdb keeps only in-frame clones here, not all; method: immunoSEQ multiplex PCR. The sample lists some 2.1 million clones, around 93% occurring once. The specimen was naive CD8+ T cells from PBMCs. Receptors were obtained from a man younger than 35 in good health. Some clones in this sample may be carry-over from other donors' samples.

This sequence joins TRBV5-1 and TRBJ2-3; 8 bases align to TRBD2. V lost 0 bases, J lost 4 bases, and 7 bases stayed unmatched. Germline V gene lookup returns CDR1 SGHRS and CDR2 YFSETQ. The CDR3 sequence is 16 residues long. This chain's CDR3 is CASSLVRGGGSDTQYF. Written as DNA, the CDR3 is TGCGCCAGCAGCTTGGTACGGGGGGGAGGATCAGATACGCAGTATTTT.

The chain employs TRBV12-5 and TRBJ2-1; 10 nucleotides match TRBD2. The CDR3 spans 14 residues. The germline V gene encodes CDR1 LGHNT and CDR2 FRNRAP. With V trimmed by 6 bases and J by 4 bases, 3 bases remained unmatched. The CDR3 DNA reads TGTGCTAGTGGCCTAGCGGGAGAGTACAATGAGCAGTTCTTC. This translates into CASGLAGEYNEQFF.

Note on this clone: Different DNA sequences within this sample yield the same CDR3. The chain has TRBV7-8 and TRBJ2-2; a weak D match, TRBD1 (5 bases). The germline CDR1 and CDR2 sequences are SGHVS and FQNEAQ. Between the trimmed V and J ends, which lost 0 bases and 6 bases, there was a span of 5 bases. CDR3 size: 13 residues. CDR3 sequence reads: CASSLAGAGELFF. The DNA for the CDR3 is TGTGCCAGCAGCTTAGCAGGGGCCGGGGAGCTGTTTTTT.

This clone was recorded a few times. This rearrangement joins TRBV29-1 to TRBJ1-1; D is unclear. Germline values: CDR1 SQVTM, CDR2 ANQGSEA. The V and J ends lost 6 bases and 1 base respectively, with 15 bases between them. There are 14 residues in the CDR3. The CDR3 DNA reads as TGCAGCGTGCTCGAAGCGACTGCGAACACTGAAGCTTTCTTT. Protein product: CSVLEATANTEAFF. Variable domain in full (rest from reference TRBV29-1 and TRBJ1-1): SAVISQKPSRDICQRGTSLTIQCQVDSQVTMMFWYRQQPGQSLTLIATANQGSEATYESGFVIDKFPISRPNLTFSTLTVSNMSPEDSSIYLCSVLEATANTEAFFGQGTRLTVV.

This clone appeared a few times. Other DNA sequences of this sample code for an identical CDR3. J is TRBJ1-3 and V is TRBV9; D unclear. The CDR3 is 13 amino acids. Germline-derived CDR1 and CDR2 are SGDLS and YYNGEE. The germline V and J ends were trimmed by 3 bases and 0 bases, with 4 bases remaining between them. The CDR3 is CASSGGSGNTIYF. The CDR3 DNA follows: TGTGCCAGCAGCGGAGGCTCTGGAAACACCATATATTTT. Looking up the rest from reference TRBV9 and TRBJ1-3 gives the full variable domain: DSGVTQTPKHLITATGQRVTLRCSPRSGDLSVYWYQQSLDQGLQFLIQYYNGEERAKGNILERFSAQQFPDLHSELNLSSLELGDSALYFCASSGGSGNTIYFGEGSWLTVV.

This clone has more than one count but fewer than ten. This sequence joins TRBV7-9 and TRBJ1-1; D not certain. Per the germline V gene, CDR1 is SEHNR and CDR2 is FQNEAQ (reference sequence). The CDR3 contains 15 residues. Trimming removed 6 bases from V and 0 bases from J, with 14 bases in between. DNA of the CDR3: TGTGCCAGCAGTTACAACATCGGGTTGAACACTGAAGCTTTCTTT. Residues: CASSYNIGLNTEAFF.

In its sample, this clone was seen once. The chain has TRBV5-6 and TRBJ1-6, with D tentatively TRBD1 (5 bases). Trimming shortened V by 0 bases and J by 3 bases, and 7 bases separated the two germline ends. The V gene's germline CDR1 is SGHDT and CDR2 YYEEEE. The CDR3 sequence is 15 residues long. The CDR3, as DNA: TGTGCCAGCAGCTTGGTACAGGACTATAATTCACCCCTCCACTTT. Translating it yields CASSLVQDYNSPLHF.

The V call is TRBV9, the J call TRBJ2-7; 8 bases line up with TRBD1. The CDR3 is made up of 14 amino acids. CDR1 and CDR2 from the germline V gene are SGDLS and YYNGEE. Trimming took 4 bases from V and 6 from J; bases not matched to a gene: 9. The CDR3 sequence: CASSPRTGNGEQYF. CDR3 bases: TGTGCCAGCAGCCCCCGGACAGGGAACGGCGAGCAGTACTTC.

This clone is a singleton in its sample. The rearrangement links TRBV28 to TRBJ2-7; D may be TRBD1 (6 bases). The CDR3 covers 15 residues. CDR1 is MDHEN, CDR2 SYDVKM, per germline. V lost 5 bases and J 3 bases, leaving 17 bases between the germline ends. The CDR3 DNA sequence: TGTGCCAGCAGTCACCGGGGTGGGACATTCTACGAGCAGTACTTC. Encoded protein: CASSHRGGTFYEQYF.

CDR3 loop: CASSLVPGIHGHNEQFF. For the CDR3, the DNA is TGTGCCAGCAGCTTAGTTCCCGGGATCCACGGACACAATGAGCAGTTCTTC. The V and J genes are TRBV7-6 and TRBJ2-1; maybe TRBD2 (5 bases). CDR3 length equals 17 residues. Germline values: CDR1 SGHVS, CDR2 FNYEAQ. V shed 1 base and J shed 5 bases, with 18 bases lying between them.

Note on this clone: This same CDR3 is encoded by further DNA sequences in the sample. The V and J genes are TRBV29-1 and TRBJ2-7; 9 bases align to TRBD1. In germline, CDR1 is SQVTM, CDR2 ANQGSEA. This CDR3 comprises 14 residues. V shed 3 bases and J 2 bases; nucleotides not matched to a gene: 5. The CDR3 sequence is CSVDFGTGPYEQYF. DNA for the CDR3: TGCAGCGTTGATTTCGGGACAGGGCCCTACGAGCAGTACTTC.

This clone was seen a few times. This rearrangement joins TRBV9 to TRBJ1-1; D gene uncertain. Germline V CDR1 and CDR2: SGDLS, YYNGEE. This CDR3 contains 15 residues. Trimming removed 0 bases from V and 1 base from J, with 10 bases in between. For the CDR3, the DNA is TGTGCCAGCAGCGTAGACCCCGATGCGAACACTGAAGCTTTCTTT. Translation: CASSVDPDANTEAFF. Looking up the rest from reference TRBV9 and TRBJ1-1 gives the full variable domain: DSGVTQTPKHLITATGQRVTLRCSPRSGDLSVYWYQQSLDQGLQFLIQYYNGEERAKGNILERFSAQQFPDLHSELNLSSLELGDSALYFCASSVDPDANTEAFFGQGTRLTVV.